This T cell receptor beta chain was identified in a study of PD-L1 blockade in urothelial cancer. Looking at the study overall: Males with bladder-origin urothelial cancer constituted about 90% of the 29 patients. Blood was evaluated 3 weeks (second dose) and 6 weeks after therapy began.

Assay used: immunoSEQ multiplex PCR; TCRdb lists only in-frame clones, some missing. The data show 45,000 to 50,000 clones, approximately 88% seen once. The germline V gene encodes CDR1 SGHRS and CDR2 YFSETQ. The CDR3 totals 15 residues. Trimming removed 1 base from V and 3 bases from J, with 11 bases in between. Here the sequenced sample was PBMCs, taken around atezolizumab (anti-PD-L1) treatment. The rearrangement joins TRBV5-1 to TRBJ2-1; a possible D gene is TRBD2 (6 bases). The receptor was derived from a man older than 75 with urothelial cancer. The CDR3 bases are TGCGCCAGCAGCTTGACGGGAGATAACTACAATGAGCAGTTCTTC. Its protein is CASSLTGDNYNEQFF.